What follows are 20 T cell receptor beta chains derived from one specimen sequenced in a study of shared clonotypes between healthy human individuals. TCRdb's table, derived via immunoSEQ multiplex PCR, lists solely in-frame clones and lacks some. Here the sample spans around 1.9 million clones, about 92% being singletons. CD45RO-negative, CCR7-selected cells formed the naive CD8 fraction, which excluded terminally differentiated effector memory CD45RA+ cells. Material for sequencing was naive CD8+ T cells from PBMCs. The receptors stem from a man younger than 35 in good health. Some clones in this sample may be carry-over from other donors' samples.

This clone was seen a single time. Distinct nucleotide sequences in the sample also encode this CDR3. This chain uses TRBV6-5 with TRBJ2-3; D is undetermined. CDR3 length: 15 residues. V lost 0 bases and J lost 2, with 9 bases in between. Germline V CDR1 and CDR2: MNHEY, SVGAGI. The CDR3 reads CASSYSAESTDTQYF. The DNA for the CDR3 is TGTGCCAGCAGTTACTCGGCGGAATCCACAGATACGCAGTATTTT.

The chain is built from TRBV27 and TRBJ2-6; the D is unclear. The CDR3 totals 16 residues. CDR1 MNHEY and CDR2 SMNVEV come from the germline V gene (reference sequence). V lost 2 bases and J 0 bases, leaving 8 bases between the germline ends. In DNA, the CDR3 is TGTGCCAGCAGTTTAATCGATAACTCTGGGGCCAACGTCCTGACTTTC. Amino acids: CASSLIDNSGANVLTF.

The chain employs TRBV27 and TRBJ2-3, with 11 bases lining up with TRBD2. This CDR3 is built from 15 residues. Germline assignment: CDR1 MNHEY and CDR2 SMNVEV (reference sequence). The junction had 12 bases not matched to a gene; V was cut back by 6 bases and J by 10 bases. CDR3 in amino acids: CASSLLAGGGKSQYF. The CDR3 DNA reads as TGTGCCAGCAGCCTCCTAGCGGGAGGAGGAAAATCGCAGTATTTT.

The chain combines TRBV9 with TRBJ1-2; D is perhaps TRBD1 (5 bases). Looked up from germline, CDR1 is SGDLS and CDR2 is YYNGEE. The CDR3 runs 17 residues. The V gene lost 0 bases and the J gene lost 1 base, with 16 bases spanning the gap. CDR3 loop: CASSVGAGRSHNYGYTF. In DNA form, the CDR3 reads TGTGCCAGCAGCGTAGGGGCAGGGAGATCCCATAACTATGGCTACACCTTC.

V and J are TRBV27 and TRBJ2-3; no clear D. The length of the CDR3 is 15 residues. Trimming removed 3 bases at V and 6 bases at J, with 16 bases between. Germline CDR1 MNHEY, CDR2 SMNVEV (reference sequence). CDR3 sequence (DNA): TGTGCCAGCAGTTTTATTGATGATATCAGGGATACGCAGTATTTT. Its translation: CASSFIDDIRDTQYF.

The genes are TRBV13 and TRBJ1-2; 8 bases fit TRBD1. V shed 7 bases, J shed 7 bases, and the junction held 11 bases outside the gene matches. Germline V gene data show CDR1 as PRHDT and CDR2 as FYEKMQ (reference sequence). CDR3 length: 14 residues. This CDR3 reads CASKEADRAFGYTF. In DNA form, the CDR3 reads TGTGCCAGCAAGGAGGCGGACAGGGCCTTTGGCTACACCTTC. Using reference TRBV13 and TRBJ1-2 for the parts outside the CDR3, the full variable domain is AAGVIQSPRHLIKEKRETATLKCYPIPRHDTVYWYQQGPGQDPQFLISFYEKMQSDKGSIPDRFSAQQFSDYHSELNMSSLELGDSALYFCASKEADRAFGYTFGSGTRLTVV.

V gene TRBV14 combines with J gene TRBJ2-2; TRBD2 is a possible D gene (6 bases). Germline-derived CDR1 and CDR2 are SGHDN and FVKESK. Trimming removed 11 bases from V and 5 bases from J, with 30 bases in between. There are 18 residues in the CDR3. CDR3 sequence: CAYRACGGVTVGTGELFF. The DNA of the CDR3 is TGTGCCTACCGTGCCTGTGGCGGGGTGACGGTTGGGACCGGGGAGCTGTTTTTT. Drawing the rest from reference TRBV14 and TRBJ2-2, the complete variable domain is EAGVTQFPSHSVIEKGQTVTLRCDPISGHDNLYWYRRVMGKEIKFLLHFVKESKQDESGMPNNRFLAERTGGTYSTLKVQPAELEDSGVYFCAYRACGGVTVGTGELFFGEGSRLTVL.

The rearrangement links TRBV27 to TRBJ2-1; the D gene is possibly TRBD1 (6 bases). The CDR3 extends over 11 amino acids. The ends were cut back, 7 bases at V and 7 bases at J, with 8 bases in the middle. Germline V gene sequence: CDR1 MNHEY, CDR2 SMNVEV (reference sequence). CDR3 in DNA: TGTGCCAGCACCGACAGGAATGAGCAGTTCTTC. It yields the protein CASTDRNEQFF.

The chain links TRBV11-2 to TRBJ2-7; no reliable D call. The length of the CDR3 is 13 residues. Trimming took 3 bases from V and 0 from J, leaving 6 bases between them. CDR1 SGHAT and CDR2 FQNNGV come from the germline V gene. The DNA for the CDR3 is TGTGCCAGCAGCTTTAATCCCTCCTACGAGCAGTACTTC. This translates into CASSFNPSYEQYF.

This chain joins TRBV6-6 and TRBJ2-7, with TRBD2 matching over 9 bases. CDR3 length: 16 amino acids. Germline V gene lookup returns CDR1 MNHNY and CDR2 SVGAGI (reference sequence). V gave up 6 bases and J gave up 6 bases; unmatched junction bases: 15. The CDR3 DNA reads as TGTGCCAGCAGCCCGACGGGGACTAGCTTTATACGCGAGCAGTACTTC. Amino acids: CASSPTGTSFIREQYF.

The chain combines TRBV9 with TRBJ1-3; D is possibly TRBD1 (5 bases). V lost 0 bases, J lost 1 base, and 11 bases lay in between. CDR1 and CDR2 (germline): SGDLS, YYNGEE. CDR3 length: 16 residues. The CDR3 DNA reads TGTGCCAGCAGCGTAGGTCACAGGATGTCTGGAAACACCATATATTTT. Protein: CASSVGHRMSGNTIYF.

With respect to this clone: Different DNA sequences within this sample yield the same CDR3. The chain links TRBV7-9 to TRBJ2-5; no clear D gene. Trimming left V 2 bases short and J 5 bases short, with 6 bases between. The CDR3 has 12 amino acids. Germline CDR1 reads SEHNR; CDR2 reads FQNEAQ (reference sequence). CDR3 residues: CASSLSVETQYF. The CDR3 coding sequence is TGTGCCAGCAGCTTATCGGTCGAGACCCAGTACTTC.

The J gene is TRBJ1-5, the V gene TRBV27; no definite D call. Per the germline V gene, CDR1 is MNHEY and CDR2 is SMNVEV (reference sequence). The length of the CDR3 is 16 residues. V was clipped by 1 base and J by 2 bases, with 12 bases between them. The CDR3, as DNA: TGTGCCAGCAGTTTATGGACCCCCTCTGGCAATCAGCCCCAGCATTTT. It specifies CASSLWTPSGNQPQHF.

This chain uses TRBV27 with TRBJ1-1; maybe TRBD1 (5 bases). The CDR3 sequence is 14 residues long. Trimming pared 8 bases from V and 1 base from J, leaving 14 bases between. Germline loops: CDR1 MNHEY, CDR2 SMNVEV (reference sequence). CDR3 bases: TGTGCCAGCGCCCCGGGGGGTTGGAACACTGAAGCTTTCTTT. Amino acids: CASAPGGWNTEAFF.

This sequence joins TRBV2 and TRBJ1-4; the D is unclear. The CDR3 runs 14 residues. Germline lookup yields CDR1 SNHLY and CDR2 FYNNEI. The ends were cut back, 7 bases at V and 0 bases at J, with 9 bases in the middle. In DNA form, the CDR3 reads TGTGCCAGCATACACAGCCCAACTAATGAAAAACTGTTTTTT. It encodes CASIHSPTNEKLFF. Full variable domain (missing parts from reference TRBV2 and TRBJ1-4): EPEVTQTPSHQVTQMGQEVILRCVPISNHLYFYWYRQILGQKVEFLVSFYNNEISEKSEIFDDQFSVERPDGSNFTLKIRSTKLEDSAMYFCASIHSPTNEKLFFGSGTQLSVL.

The gene calls are TRBV4-1 and TRBJ2-7; 8 nucleotides match TRBD1. With 1 base clipped from V and 5 bases from J, the junction kept 13 bases outside the gene matches. Germline V gives CDR1 MGHRA, CDR2 YSYEKL. This CDR3 comprises 17 residues. Here the CDR3 reads CASSQVLISGGIHEQYF. CDR3 coding DNA: TGCGCCAGCAGCCAAGTCTTAATCTCAGGGGGCATCCACGAGCAGTACTTC.

Comment on this clone: Other DNA sequences within the sample encode an identical CDR3. The chain links TRBV7-3 to TRBJ1-1, with D perhaps TRBD1 (6 bases). The CDR3 runs to 15 residues. CDR1 and CDR2 (germline): SGHTA, FQGTGA. The V end was cut by 0 bases, the J end by 1 base, with 9 bases between. The CDR3 region is CASSLTGGGNTEAFF. The DNA for the CDR3 is TGTGCCAGCAGCTTAACAGGGGGAGGGAACACTGAAGCTTTCTTT.

The V and J genes are TRBV4-1 and TRBJ2-7; 7 nucleotides agree with TRBD1. Losses at the gene ends were 0 bases for V and 0 bases for J; bases not matched to a gene: 5. Per the germline V gene, CDR1 is MGHRA and CDR2 is YSYEKL. The CDR3 length is 16 residues. CDR3 region: CASSQDATGLSYEQYF. As DNA, the CDR3 is TGCGCCAGCAGCCAAGACGCGACAGGGCTCTCCTACGAGCAGTACTTC.

This chain links TRBV11-2 with TRBJ1-2; no reliable D call. The germline V gene encodes CDR1 SGHAT and CDR2 FQNNGV. CDR3 length: 13 residues. The V end was cut by 5 bases, the J end by 5 bases, with 12 bases between. This CDR3 reads CASSEGLSYGYTF. CDR3 nucleotide sequence: TGTGCCAGCAGCGAAGGACTGAGTTATGGCTACACCTTC.

This chain connects TRBV7-9 to TRBJ2-7, with 10 nucleotides matching TRBD2. With V trimmed by 2 bases and J by 1 base, 11 bases remained unmatched. The CDR3 totals 18 residues. The germline V gene encodes CDR1 SEHNR and CDR2 FQNEAQ (reference sequence). As DNA, the CDR3 is TGTGCCAGCAGCTTATTCGGGATAGCGGGAGGTCTTTCCTACGAGCAGTACTTC. Amino acids: CASSLFGIAGGLSYEQYF.